This T cell receptor (beta chain) was obtained from a study of blood T cell repertoires in COVID-19. Sequenced by immunoSEQ multiplex PCR; TCRdb stores in-frame clones only, minus some. Of some 380,000 clones in the sample, about 90% were seen once. From germline, CDR1 is GTSNPN and CDR2 SVGIG (reference sequence). J was trimmed by 0 bases and V by 3 bases; bases with no gene match: 13. The CDR3 spans 19 residues. Input material: peripheral blood. V gene TRBV30 combines with J gene TRBJ2-1; 11 bases line up with TRBD2. The TCR sequence derives from a young man with active or convalescent COVID-19. CDR3 sequence: CAWRATSGRYTYSYNEQFF. The CDR3 bases are TGTGCCTGGAGGGCCACTAGCGGGAGATACACCTACTCCTACAATGAGCAGTTCTTC. The full variable domain, in which reference TRBV30 and TRBJ2-1 provide the parts outside the CDR3, is SQTIHQWPATLVQPVGSPLSLECTVEGTSNPNLYWYRQAAGRGLQLLFYSVGIGQISSEVPQNLSASRPQDRQFILSSKKLLLSDSGFYLCAWRATSGRYTYSYNEQFFGPGTRLTVL.